A single sample gave rise to the 10 T cell receptor beta chains below, sequenced in a study of post-analysis software for immune sequencing data. The study's findings and limits: Patients showed TRBV5-6, TRBV5-1 and TRBV20-1 among 4 or 5 TRBV segments more frequent than in controls.

These receptors have no known antigen. Researchers reported that TCR beta cDNA libraries carried unique molecular identifiers. Each CDR3 protein is one row after TCRdb ran MiXCR on the PCR reads. This sample has some 370,000 distinct CDR3 sequences, with roughly 35% found just once. Specimen: blood. The receptors come from a girl aged 10 to 17 with multiple sclerosis.

This sequence joins TRBV20-1 and TRBJ1-4; 7 bases line up with TRBD1. The V segment lost 0 bases and the J segment 7 bases; nucleotides outside the gene matches: 5. Germline values: CDR1 DFQATT, CDR2 SNEGSKA (reference sequence). The CDR3 totals 14 residues. For the CDR3, the DNA is TGCAGTGCTAGAGATCAAGGGGGCGGTGAAAAACTGTTTTTT. This codes for CSARDQGGGEKLFF.

The V and J genes are TRBV18 and TRBJ2-1; 10 bases match TRBD2. Germline V lookup: CDR1 KGHSH, CDR2 LQKENI. The ends lost 4 bases at V and 8 bases at J; junction bases unmatched: 8. The CDR3 is 15 residues long. The CDR3 loop is CASSRLAGVGDEQFF. CDR3 nucleotides: TGTGCCAGCTCACGGCTAGCGGGGGTGGGTGATGAGCAGTTCTTC. Variable domain in full (rest from reference TRBV18 and TRBJ2-1): NAGVMQNPRHLVRRRGQEARLRCSPMKGHSHVYWYRQLPEEGLKFMVYLQKENIIDESGMPKERFSAEFPKEGPSILRIQQVVRGDSAAYFCASSRLAGVGDEQFFGPGTRLTVL.

This clonotype has a handful of counts. The V gene is TRBV7-2, the J gene TRBJ1-4, with D unclear. This CDR3 contains 14 residues. The V gene's germline CDR1 is SGHTA and CDR2 FQGNSA. V lost 5 bases to trimming and J lost 5 bases, with 12 bases between them. The CDR3 DNA reads as TGTGCCAGCAGCCCCGGACGGGTGAATGAAAAACTGTTTTTT. Translation: CASSPGRVNEKLFF.

The J gene is TRBJ1-2, the V gene TRBV2, with TRBD1 matching over 8 bases. V shed 6 bases and J 5 bases; nucleotides not matched to a gene: 8. CDR3 length: 14 residues. Germline CDR1 reads SNHLY; CDR2 reads FYNNEI. The CDR3 DNA reads TGTGCCAGCAGCTCTGGACAGGGAGTGTATGGCTACACCTTC. The encoded protein is CASSSGQGVYGYTF.

This clonotype was recorded a few times. This chain connects TRBV7-3 to TRBJ2-1; TRBD2 aligns across 13 bases. CDR1 is SGHTA and CDR2 is FQGTGA in the germline V gene. CDR3 length equals 15 residues. V lost 4 bases to trimming and J lost 7 bases; unmatched junction nucleotides: 4. The CDR3 spells CASSSGTSGVNEQFF. The CDR3 nucleotides read TGTGCCAGCAGCTCCGGGACTAGCGGGGTTAATGAGCAGTTCTTC. The full variable domain, its missing parts supplied by reference TRBV7-3 and TRBJ2-1, is GAGVSQTPSNKVTEKGKYVELRCDPISGHTALYWYRQSLGQGPEFLIYFQGTGAADDSGLPNDRFFAVRPEGSVSTLKIQRTERGDSAVYLCASSSGTSGVNEQFFGPGTRLTVL.

This clonotype was found many times. V gene TRBV20-1 combines with J gene TRBJ2-1; the match to TRBD2 covers 13 bases. The germline V gene encodes CDR1 DFQATT and CDR2 SNEGSKA (reference sequence). V was pared by 7 bases and J by 10 bases, with 13 bases of the junction left unmatched. This CDR3 spans 15 amino acids. CDR3 sequence reads: CSVRAGLAGTYEQFF. The CDR3 nucleotides are TGCAGTGTCAGGGCGGGACTAGCGGGGACATACGAGCAGTTCTTC.

The V call is TRBV20-1, the J call TRBJ2-4, with a weak D call TRBD1 (5 bases). The J call may be wrong; the DNA end is better matched by TRBJ2-7. The V gene's germline CDR1 is DFQATT and CDR2 SNEGSKA (reference sequence). CDR3 length equals 15 residues. The CDR3 here is CSARDQGRAAYEQYF. The CDR3 DNA is TGCAGTGCTAGAGATCAGGGCAGGGCGGCCTACGAGCAGTACTTC.

The genes are TRBV20-1 and TRBJ2-7, with TRBD1 matching 8 bases. The CDR3 covers 15 residues. J gave up 5 bases and V 5 bases, and 14 bases lay outside the gene matches. CDR1 and CDR2 from the germline V gene are DFQATT and SNEGSKA (reference sequence). CDR3 coding DNA: TGCAGTGCTTACTTCCAGGGGGCAATAAACGACGAGCAGTACTTC. It is translated as CSAYFQGAINDEQYF.

This clonotype was observed a few times. The V and J genes are TRBV20-1 and TRBJ2-7, with D hard to call. Trimming cost V 5 bases and J 4 bases, with 24 bases left between them. Germline V gene lookup returns CDR1 DFQATT and CDR2 SNEGSKA (reference sequence). The CDR3 spans 16 residues. Here the CDR3 DNA reads TGCAGTGCTGAGCCCCGGTTTCGGGCAGGAACGTACGAGCAGTACTTC. Its protein product is CSAEPRFRAGTYEQYF.

V gene TRBV7-3 combines with J gene TRBJ2-5; maybe TRBD2 (6 bases). CDR1 and CDR2 from the germline V gene are SGHTA and FQGTGA. V dropped 4 bases and J dropped 4 bases, with 13 bases sitting between them. The CDR3 totals 14 residues. In DNA form, the CDR3 reads TGTGCCAGCAGCTCCTCAACTAGCTCAGAGACCCAGTACTTC. It yields the protein CASSSSTSSETQYF.